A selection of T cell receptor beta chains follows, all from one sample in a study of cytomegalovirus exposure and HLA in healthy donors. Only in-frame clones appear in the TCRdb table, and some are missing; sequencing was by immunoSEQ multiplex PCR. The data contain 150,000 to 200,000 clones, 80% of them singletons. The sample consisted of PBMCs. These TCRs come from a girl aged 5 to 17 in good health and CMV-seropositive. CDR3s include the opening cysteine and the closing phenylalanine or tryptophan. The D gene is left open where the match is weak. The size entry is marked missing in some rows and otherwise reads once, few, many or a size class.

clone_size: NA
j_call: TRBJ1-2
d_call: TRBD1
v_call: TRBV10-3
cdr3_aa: CAIRSGTGGEGYGYTF
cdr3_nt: TGTGCCATCAGGTCCGGGACAGGAGGGGAGGGATATGGCTACACCTTC

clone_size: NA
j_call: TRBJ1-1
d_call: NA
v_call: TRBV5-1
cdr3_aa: CASSLAQANTEAFF
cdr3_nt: TGCGCCAGCAGCTTGGCACAGGCGAACACTGAAGCTTTCTTT

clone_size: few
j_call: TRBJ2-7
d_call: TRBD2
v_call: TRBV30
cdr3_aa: CAWSVRKSSGTHTSYEQYF
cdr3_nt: TGTGCCTGGAGTGTACGAAAATCTAGCGGGACTCACACCTCCTACGAGCAGTACTTC

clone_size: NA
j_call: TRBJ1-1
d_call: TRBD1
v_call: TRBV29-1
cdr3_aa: CSGRDRDRLNTEAFF
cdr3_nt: TGCAGCGGCCGAGACCGGGACAGATTGAACACTGAAGCTTTCTTT

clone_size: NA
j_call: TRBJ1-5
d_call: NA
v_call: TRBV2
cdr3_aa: CASKGGGNQPQHF
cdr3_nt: TGTGCCAGCAAGGGCGGGGGGAATCAGCCCCAGCATTTT

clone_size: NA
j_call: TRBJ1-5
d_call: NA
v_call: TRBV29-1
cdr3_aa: CSVREIADQPQHF
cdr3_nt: TGCAGCGTTCGGGAAATAGCGGATCAGCCCCAGCATTTT

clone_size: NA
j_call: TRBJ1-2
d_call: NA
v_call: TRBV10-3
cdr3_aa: CAISEPGQFLFGYTF
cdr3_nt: TGTGCCATCAGTGAACCGGGACAATTTCTATTTGGCTACACCTTC

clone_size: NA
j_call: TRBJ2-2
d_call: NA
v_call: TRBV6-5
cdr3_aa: CASSYIGGGELFF
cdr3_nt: TGTGCCAGCAGTTACATCGGGGGCGGGGAGCTGTTTTTT

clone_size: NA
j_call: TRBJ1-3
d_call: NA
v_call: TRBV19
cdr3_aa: CASIGAALSTIYF
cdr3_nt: TGTGCCAGTATTGGGGCAGCCCTCAGCACCATATATTTT

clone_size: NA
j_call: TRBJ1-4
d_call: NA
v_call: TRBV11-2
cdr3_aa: CASSFGVGEEKLFF
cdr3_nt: TGTGCCAGCAGCTTCGGGGTCGGGGAGGAAAAACTGTTTTTT

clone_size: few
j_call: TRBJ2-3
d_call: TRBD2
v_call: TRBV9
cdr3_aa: CASSVGAGGPGDTQYF
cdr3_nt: TGTGCCAGCAGCGTAGGGGCGGGAGGCCCTGGAGATACGCAGTATTTT

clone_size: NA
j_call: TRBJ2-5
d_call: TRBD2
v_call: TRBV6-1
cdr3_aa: CASSEVFGTSGLQGTQYF
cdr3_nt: TGTGCCAGCAGTGAAGTTTTTGGGACTAGCGGACTCCAAGGCACCCAGTACTTC

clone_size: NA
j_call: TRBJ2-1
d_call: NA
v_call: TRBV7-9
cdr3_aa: CASIRRNEQFF
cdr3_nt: TGTGCCAGCATCCGGAGGAATGAGCAGTTCTTC

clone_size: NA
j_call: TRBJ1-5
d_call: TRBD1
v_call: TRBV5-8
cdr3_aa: CASSLGDRVLQPQHF
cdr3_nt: TGTGCCAGCAGCCTGGGGGACAGGGTTCTTCAGCCCCAGCATTTT

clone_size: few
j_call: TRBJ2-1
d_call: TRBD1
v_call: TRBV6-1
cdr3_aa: CASGVAGGSNEQFF
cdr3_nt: TGTGCCAGCGGGGTGGCAGGGGGCTCCAATGAGCAGTTCTTC

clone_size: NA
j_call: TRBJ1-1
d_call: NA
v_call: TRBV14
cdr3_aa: CASSQDYEKTANTEAFF
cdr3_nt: TGTGCCAGCAGCCAAGACTACGAGAAGACAGCGAACACTGAAGCTTTCTTT

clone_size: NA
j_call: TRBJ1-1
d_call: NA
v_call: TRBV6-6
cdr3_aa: CASSYSTGEAFF
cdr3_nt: TGTGCCAGCAGTTACTCCACAGGGGAAGCTTTCTTT

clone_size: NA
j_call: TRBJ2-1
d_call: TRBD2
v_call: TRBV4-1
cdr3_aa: CASSSRTSGSAYNEQFF
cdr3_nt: TGCGCCAGCAGCTCGAGGACTAGCGGGAGTGCCTACAATGAGCAGTTCTTC

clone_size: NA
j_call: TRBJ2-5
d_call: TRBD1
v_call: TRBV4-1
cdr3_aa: CASSQGQGGTAWETQYF
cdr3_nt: TGCGCCAGCAGCCAGGGACAGGGAGGGACTGCTTGGGAGACCCAGTACTTC

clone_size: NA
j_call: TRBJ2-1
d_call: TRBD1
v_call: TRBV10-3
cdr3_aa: CAIRNPGQGYNEQFF
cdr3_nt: TGTGCCATCAGAAACCCGGGACAGGGGTACAATGAGCAGTTCTTC

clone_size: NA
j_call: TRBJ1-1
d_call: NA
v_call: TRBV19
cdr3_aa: CASSFSKNTEAFF
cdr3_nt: TGTGCCAGTAGTTTTTCCAAGAACACTGAAGCTTTCTTT

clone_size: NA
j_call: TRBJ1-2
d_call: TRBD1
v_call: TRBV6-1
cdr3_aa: CASSIGGGADYGYTF
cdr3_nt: TGTGCCAGCAGTATAGGAGGGGGCGCTGACTATGGCTACACCTTC

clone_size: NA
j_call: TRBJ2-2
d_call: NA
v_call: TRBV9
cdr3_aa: CASSVARDPRPPGELFF
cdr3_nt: TGTGCCAGCAGCGTAGCTCGGGATCCCCGTCCACCCGGGGAGCTGTTTTTT

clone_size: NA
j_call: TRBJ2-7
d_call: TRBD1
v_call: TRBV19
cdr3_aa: CASSASGGHEQYF
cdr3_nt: TGTGCCAGTAGTGCGTCAGGGGGCCACGAGCAGTACTTC

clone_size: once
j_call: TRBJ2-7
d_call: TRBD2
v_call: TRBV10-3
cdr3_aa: CAISRDYTYEQYF
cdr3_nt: TGTGCCATCAGTCGGGACTACACCTACGAGCAGTACTTC

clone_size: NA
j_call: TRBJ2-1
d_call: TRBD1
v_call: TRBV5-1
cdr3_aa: CASSSGQDYNEQFF
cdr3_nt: TGCGCCAGCAGCTCCGGACAGGACTACAATGAGCAGTTCTTC

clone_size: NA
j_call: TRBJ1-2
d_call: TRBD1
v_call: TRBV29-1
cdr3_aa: CSVMPGGDYGYTF
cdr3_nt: TGCAGCGTTATGCCAGGGGGCGACTATGGCTACACCTTC

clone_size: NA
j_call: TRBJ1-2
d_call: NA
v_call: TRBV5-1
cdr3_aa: CATQPATGLDYGYTF
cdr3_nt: TGCGCCACCCAACCGGCTACAGGCCTGGACTATGGCTACACCTTC

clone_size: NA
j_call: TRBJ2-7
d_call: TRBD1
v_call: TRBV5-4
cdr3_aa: CASRPDRGAYEQYF
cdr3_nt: TGTGCCAGCAGACCGGACAGGGGAGCCTACGAGCAGTACTTC

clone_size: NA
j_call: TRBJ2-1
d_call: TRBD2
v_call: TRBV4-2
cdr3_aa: CASSLAGASNEQFF
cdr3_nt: TGTGCCAGCAGTCTAGCGGGAGCCTCCAATGAGCAGTTCTTC

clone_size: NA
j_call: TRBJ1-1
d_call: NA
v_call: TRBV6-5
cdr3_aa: CASMGAEAFF
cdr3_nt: TGTGCCAGCATGGGAGCAGAAGCTTTCTTT

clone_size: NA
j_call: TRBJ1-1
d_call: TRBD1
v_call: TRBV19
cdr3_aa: CASSIGTGTEAFF
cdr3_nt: TGTGCCAGTAGTATAGGGACAGGGACTGAAGCTTTCTTT

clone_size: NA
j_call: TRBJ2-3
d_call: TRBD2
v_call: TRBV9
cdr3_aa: CASSDGAGGPFTDTQYF
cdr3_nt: TGTGCCAGCAGCGATGGCGCGGGAGGGCCGTTCACAGATACGCAGTATTTT

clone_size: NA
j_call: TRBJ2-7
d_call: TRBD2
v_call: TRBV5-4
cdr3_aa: CASSDGTSGNYEQYF
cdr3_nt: TGTGCCAGCAGCGACGGGACTAGCGGGAATTACGAGCAGTACTTC

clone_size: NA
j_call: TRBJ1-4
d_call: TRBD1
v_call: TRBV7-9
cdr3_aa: CASGDNRGLANEKLFF
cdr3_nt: TGTGCCAGCGGGGATAACAGGGGGCTGGCTAATGAAAAACTGTTTTTT

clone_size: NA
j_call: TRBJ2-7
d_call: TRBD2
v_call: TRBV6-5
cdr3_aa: CASSPGLAGVEQYF
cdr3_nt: TGTGCCAGCAGTCCCGGACTAGCGGGAGTTGAGCAGTACTTC

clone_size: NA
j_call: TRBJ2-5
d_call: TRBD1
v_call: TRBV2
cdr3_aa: CASQGTEQETQYF
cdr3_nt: TGTGCCAGCCAAGGGACAGAACAAGAGACCCAGTACTTC

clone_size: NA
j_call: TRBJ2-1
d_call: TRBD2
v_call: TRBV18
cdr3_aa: CASSNSGNAYNEQFF
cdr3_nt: TGTGCCAGCTCCAATAGCGGGAACGCCTACAATGAGCAGTTCTTC

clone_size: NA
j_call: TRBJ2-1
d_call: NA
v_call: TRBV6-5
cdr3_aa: CASSYSLSYEQFF
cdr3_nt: TGTGCCAGCAGTTACTCATTGAGCTATGAGCAGTTCTTC

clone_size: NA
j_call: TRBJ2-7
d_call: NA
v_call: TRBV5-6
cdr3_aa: CASSKNRGAVASYEQYF
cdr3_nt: TGTGCCAGCAGCAAAAATCGCGGCGCTGTGGCTTCCTACGAGCAGTACTTC

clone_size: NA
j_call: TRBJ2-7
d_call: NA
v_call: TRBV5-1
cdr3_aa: CASSVTGGGGAGYEQYF
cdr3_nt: TGCGCCAGCAGCGTGACCGGCGGTGGCGGGGCTGGATACGAGCAGTACTTC

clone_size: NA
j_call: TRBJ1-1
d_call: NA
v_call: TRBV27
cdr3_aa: CASSLSASGGTEAFF
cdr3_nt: TGTGCCAGCAGTTTATCGGCCTCCGGAGGCACTGAAGCTTTCTTT

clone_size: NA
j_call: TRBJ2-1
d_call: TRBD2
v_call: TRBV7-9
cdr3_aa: CASSDDDLAEVTYNEQFF
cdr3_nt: TGTGCCAGCAGCGACGATGACCTAGCGGAAGTAACCTACAATGAGCAGTTCTTC

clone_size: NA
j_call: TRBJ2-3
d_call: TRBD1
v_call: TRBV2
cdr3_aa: CASSDTGGLTDTQYF
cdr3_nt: TGTGCCAGCAGTGACACAGGGGGACTCACAGATACGCAGTATTTT

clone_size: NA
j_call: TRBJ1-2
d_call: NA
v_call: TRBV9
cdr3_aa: CASSDIYGYTF
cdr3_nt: TGTGCCAGCAGCGATATCTATGGCTACACCTTC

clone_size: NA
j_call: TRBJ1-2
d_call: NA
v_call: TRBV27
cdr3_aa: CASSLRDTSIYGYTF
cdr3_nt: TGTGCCAGCAGTTTAAGGGACACAAGTATCTATGGCTACACCTTC

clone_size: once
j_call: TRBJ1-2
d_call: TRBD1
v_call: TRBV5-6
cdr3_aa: CASHTDRTDYGYTF
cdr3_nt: TGTGCCAGCCACACGGACAGGACCGACTATGGCTACACCTTC

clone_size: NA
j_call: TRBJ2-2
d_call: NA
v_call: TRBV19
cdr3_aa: CASSIPGARVGELFF
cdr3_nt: TGTGCCAGTAGTATACCGGGAGCAAGGGTCGGGGAGCTGTTTTTT

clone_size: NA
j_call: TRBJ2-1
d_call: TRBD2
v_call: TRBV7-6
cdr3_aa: CASSLGPGLAGVGTYNEQFF
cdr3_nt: TGTGCCAGCAGCTTAGGTCCGGGACTAGCGGGAGTCGGCACCTACAATGAGCAGTTCTTC